The 16 T cell receptor beta chains presented below share a single source sample, sequenced in a study of monozygotic twins with inflammatory bowel disease. From its re-call of the 5' RACE reads, TCRdb lists each CDR3 protein once, without DNA. The repertoire table contains roughly 160,000 distinct CDR3 sequences. The sequenced sample was blood. These receptors all stem from a human donor with ulcerative colitis or Crohn's disease, or a healthy co-twin of an affected twin (not recorded which).

The chain recombines TRBV7-2 with TRBJ2-1; TCRdb proposes TRBD2, but this gene call is untestable without DNA. Germline loops: CDR1 SGHTA, CDR2 FQGNSA. The CDR3 sequence is 15 residues long. CDR3 protein: CASSLATGLYNEQFF.

The rearrangement joins TRBV3-1 to TRBJ1-2; absent DNA, TCRdb's TRBD1 call cannot be checked. The germline V gene encodes CDR1 LGHDT and CDR2 YNNKEL (reference sequence). The CDR3 consists of 16 residues. CDR3 in amino acids: CASSQDRTGRIYGYTF.

J is TRBJ2-1 and V is TRBV20-1; TCRdb's D gene call, TRBD1, goes unchecked for lack of DNA. The CDR3 contains 14 residues. The germline gives CDR1 DFQATT, CDR2 SNEGSKA (reference sequence). The CDR3 is CSARAGSPYNEQFF.

Here the CDR3 reads CASSFLYNEQFF. The chain joins TRBV7-3 to TRBJ2-1. This CDR3 spans 12 amino acids. Germline CDR1 and CDR2: SGHTA and FQGTGA.

The gene calls are TRBV13 and TRBJ1-5; there is no DNA to check the TCRdb D call of TRBD1. Germline V gives CDR1 PRHDT, CDR2 FYEKMQ (reference sequence). The CDR3 is made up of 14 amino acids. The CDR3 region is CASSLDRPPQPQHF.

This sequence joins TRBV7-6 and TRBJ2-3; TCRdb designates TRBD2, a call that cannot be tested without DNA. Germline CDR1 SGHVS, CDR2 FNYEAQ. The CDR3 extends over 17 amino acids. The CDR3: CASSLEGPPYSTDTQYF. The full variable domain, with the rest looked up from reference TRBV7-6 and TRBJ2-3, is GAGVSQSPRYKVTKRGQDVALRCDPISGHVSLYWYRQALGQGPEFLTYFNYEAQQDKSGLPNDRFSAERPEGSISTLTIQRTEQRDSAMYRCASSLEGPPYSTDTQYFGPGTRLTVL.

CDR3 loop: CASSIGYNEQFF. The chain employs TRBV9 and TRBJ2-1. Per the germline V gene, CDR1 is SGDLS and CDR2 is YYNGEE. CDR3 length equals 12 residues.

V usage is TRBV20-1 and J usage is TRBJ2-7; there is no DNA to check the TCRdb D call of TRBD1. CDR3 length: 15 residues. Looked up from germline, CDR1 is DFQATT and CDR2 is SNEGSKA (reference sequence). Here the CDR3 reads CSANQDRVGSYEQYF.

The rearrangement links TRBV10-3 to TRBJ2-2; TCRdb indicates TRBD1, and absent DNA this call remains unverified. The CDR3 is made up of 13 amino acids. The germline V gene encodes CDR1 ENHRY and CDR2 SYGVKD. CDR3 amino acids: CATGQPNTGELFF.

The chain links TRBV20-1 to TRBJ1-5; the TCRdb D gene call, TRBD1, has no DNA to confirm it. The CDR3 extends over 13 amino acids. Germline V gene sequence: CDR1 DFQATT, CDR2 SNEGSKA (reference sequence). CDR3 protein: CSARRRGYQPQHF.

V is TRBV2 and J is TRBJ2-7; TCRdb lists TRBD1, though no DNA is available to test this call. CDR1 SNHLY and CDR2 FYNNEI come from the germline V gene. The CDR3 totals 14 residues. CDR3 sequence reads: CASSSTVSSYEQYF.

This chain joins TRBV20-1 and TRBJ1-2; TCRdb selects TRBD1, and the lack of DNA leaves this call unchecked. The CDR3 loop spans 17 amino acids. CDR1 DFQATT and CDR2 SNEGSKA come from the germline V gene (reference sequence). The CDR3 here is CSARSVGRDRGHDGYTF.

The gene calls are TRBV20-1 and TRBJ2-5; TCRdb designates TRBD2, a call that cannot be tested without DNA. The CDR3 covers 15 residues. Germline-derived CDR1 and CDR2 are DFQATT and SNEGSKA (reference sequence). The CDR3 sequence: CSAVGLAGGEETQYF.

The chain combines TRBV7-3 with TRBJ1-1. The germline CDR1 and CDR2 sequences are SGHTA and FQGTGA. This CDR3 spans 13 amino acids. Here the CDR3 reads CASSSMQGTEAFF.

The chain combines TRBV5-6 with TRBJ2-5. The CDR3 runs to 15 residues. Looked up from germline, CDR1 is SGHDT and CDR2 is YYEEEE. CDR3 protein: CASSRIGRRQETQYF.

The V and J genes are TRBV6-2 or TRBV6-3 and TRBJ2-3; the D call of TRBD2 rests on TCRdb alone, since no DNA is present to check it. Germline-derived CDR1 and CDR2 are MNHEY and SVGEGT. The length of the CDR3 is 18 residues. This CDR3 reads CASSYSRVQRGGTDTQYF.